Given below is one T cell receptor beta chain in context. Its antigen has not been determined. It has no much larger one-base neighbor in the sample; base qualities were not kept. V loses 7 bases of germline sequence and J loses 0 bases, and the interval between the two ends is 21 bases. The CDR3 runs 17 residues from the cysteine to the phenylalanine. This entry keeps only the CDR3 DNA: 51 bases, framed from base 1. The germline V gene supplies CDR1 MNHNS and CDR2 SASEGT. The source of the sample is a study of T-cell reconstitution after alpha-beta-depleted transplantation in children (dated by TCRdb to about 2016). Some background on the complete study: Using TCR repertoire profiling, the study quantitatively followed how T-cell immune reconstitution unfolded in children after TCRalphabeta/CD19-depleted allogeneic hematopoietic cell transplantation.

The library was prepared using PCR. TCRdb records Illumina HiSeq 2500 as the sequencer. TCR libraries were prepared with molecular barcoding, using unique molecular identifiers to normalize TCRbeta repertoire quantification. TCRdb ran its own pipeline on the public reads, namely fastp trimming at Q25 and MiXCR clone calling, and kept in-frame beta chains. Each CDR3 protein appears once, grouped with its most common genes and DNA. The sample table shows roughly 400,000 distinct CDR3 sequences, and roughly 21% are seen once. Of the sample, approximately 3.9% falls within the top ten clones. This clonotype was sampled from a human donor who donated a stem cell graft to a child with acute myeloid leukemia. The source material was PBMCs from the stem cell graft donor, sampled from the stem cell graft. In this chain, TRBV6-1 is recombined with TRBJ1-1, with no confidently assigned D gene. In nucleotides, the sequence is TGTGCCAGCACCCCGTATGGACGGGTCCACATGAACACTGAAGCTTTCTTT. It specifies CASTPYGRVHMNTEAFF.